A single sample gave rise to the 4 T cell receptor beta chains below, sequenced in a study of graft-versus-host responses after intestinal transplantation. Sequenced by immunoSEQ multiplex PCR; TCRdb stores in-frame clones only, minus some. Among about 97,000 clones listed, 75% to 95% were seen once. Sequenced material: PBMCs, taken around 450 days after intestinal transplant. These receptor sequences come from a human patient who received an intestinal transplant, so some T cells may come from the graft donor.

The J gene is TRBJ2-5, the V gene TRBV7-9; the D is unclear. CDR1 is SEHNR, CDR2 FQNEAQ, per germline (reference sequence). Trimming took 1 base from V and 5 from J, leaving 8 bases between them. This CDR3 has 13 residues. The CDR3 nucleotides read TGTGCCAGCAGCTTAGGGGGTGGCGAGACCCAGTACTTC. This gives the protein CASSLGGGETQYF.

J is TRBJ1-1 and V is TRBV29-1; D is uncertain. Trimming left V 7 bases short and J 2 bases short, with 14 bases between. Germline assignment: CDR1 SQVTM and CDR2 ANQGSEA. CDR3 length equals 13 residues. This chain's CDR3 is CSGLVSINTEAFF. The CDR3 coding sequence is TGCAGCGGGTTAGTTTCCATCAACACTGAAGCTTTCTTT. Combining the CDR3 with reference TRBV29-1 and TRBJ1-1 gives the whole variable domain SAVISQKPSRDICQRGTSLTIQCQVDSQVTMMFWYRQQPGQSLTLIATANQGSEATYESGFVIDKFPISRPNLTFSTLTVSNMSPEDSSIYLCSGLVSINTEAFFGQGTRLTVV.

This clone was recorded only once. CDR3 sequence reads: CASAYRATNEKLFF. The CDR3 coding sequence is TGTGCCAGCGCATACAGGGCAACTAATGAAAAACTGTTTTTT. The chain employs TRBV6-6 and TRBJ1-4; tentatively, D is TRBD1 (6 bases). The V gene's germline CDR1 is MNHNY and CDR2 SVGAGI (reference sequence). V lost 8 bases and J lost 0, with 10 bases in between. The CDR3 covers 14 residues.

V usage is TRBV5-6 and J usage is TRBJ2-3, with TRBD2 matching 8 bases. This CDR3 is 17 amino acids long. After removal of 4 bases from V and 2 bases from J, the junction contained 12 bases not matched to a gene. Germline V gives CDR1 SGHDT, CDR2 YYEEEE. The CDR3 nucleotides are TGTGCCAGCAGCACGATCTTGGGCGGGGGGAACACAGATACGCAGTATTTT. It is translated as CASSTILGGGNTDTQYF. The full variable domain, its missing parts supplied by reference TRBV5-6 and TRBJ2-3, is DAGVTQSPTHLIKTRGQQVTLRCSPKSGHDTVSWYQQALGQGPQFIFQYYEEEERQRGNFPDRFSGHQFPNYSSELNVNALLLGDSALYLCASSTILGGGNTDTQYFGPGTRLTVL.